A selection of T cell receptor beta chains follows, all from one sample in a study of control samples from healthy donors and cancer patients. Only in-frame clones appear in the TCRdb table, and some are missing; sequencing was by immunoSEQ multiplex PCR. The table includes 350,000 to 450,000 clones, about 93% detected once. Source material: PBMCs. The receptors were gathered from a man aged 35 to 55 with head and neck cancer. Both conserved end residues are part of each CDR3.

V | CDR3
TRBV3-1/TRBV3-2 | CASSRAIGTPNTEAFF
TRBV28 | CASSVLSYRVRNSPLHF
TRBV30 | CAWSLNRAGELFF
TRBV28 | CASSSQGAANTEAFF
TRBV29-1 | CSAEMGRYTEAFF
TRBV15 | CATSRKRALGGQPQHF
TRBV6-6 | CASSWGGQASDTQYF
TRBV2 | CASSEVTGADTQYF
TRBV11-2 | CASSLGSGTGVYEQYF
TRBV11-3 | CASSLAGPETQYF
TRBV7-9 | CASSLASGAGGNNEQFF
TRBV2 | CASSGQVSNQPQHF
TRBV25-1 | CASASRGATNEKLFF
TRBV6-5 | CASKWTGSYEQYF
TRBV19 | CASSTQQGRRSNQPQHF
TRBV18 | CASSPLGQLTSGANVLTF
TRBV3-1/TRBV3-2 | CASSWGQGARGEQYF
TRBV24-1 | CATSDLGASEQYF
TRBV3-1/TRBV3-2 | CASSQEGRDAGTDTQYF
TRBV19 | CASTSIGDQQFF
TRBV6-6 | CASSYSGTGGEQYF
TRBV6-2/TRBV6-3 | CASSGMWDYKSNEQFF
TRBV23-1 | CASSTGVPGYEQYF
TRBV11-2 | CATSQGRRESSTGELFF
TRBV7-2 | CASSSSSVAGAMTDTQYF
TRBV5-1 | CASSSRALAGTSGTQYF
TRBV19 | CASSIWGRGNQPQHF
TRBV23-1 | CASSGDRGNNEQFF
TRBV6-5 | CASERDTQETQYF
TRBV28 | CASSLYRDTGELFF
TRBV5-1 | CASSPNTGRGETQYF
TRBV4-1 | CASSLGQGWGNSPLHF
TRBV10-1 | CASSEYGDNEQFF
TRBV10-2 | CASRGFSNQPQHF
TRBV10-2 | CASSEQGVGEKLFF
TRBV7-3 | CASSPDAGYQETQYF